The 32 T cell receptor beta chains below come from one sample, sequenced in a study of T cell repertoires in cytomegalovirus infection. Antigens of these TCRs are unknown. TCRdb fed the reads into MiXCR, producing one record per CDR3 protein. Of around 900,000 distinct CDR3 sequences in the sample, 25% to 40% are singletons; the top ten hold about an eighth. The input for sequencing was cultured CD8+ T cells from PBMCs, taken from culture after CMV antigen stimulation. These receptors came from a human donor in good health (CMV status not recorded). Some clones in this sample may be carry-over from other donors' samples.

This CDR3 is CASSSTGSKMNTEAFF. The CDR3 nucleotides read TGTGCCAGCAGTTCCACGGGATCGAAAATGAACACTGAAGCTTTCTTT. The chain has TRBV6-5 and TRBJ1-1; the D is unclear. Trimming took off 4 bases at V and 0 bases at J, with 15 bases between the two ends. CDR3 length: 16 amino acids. Germline values: CDR1 MNHEY, CDR2 SVGAGI.

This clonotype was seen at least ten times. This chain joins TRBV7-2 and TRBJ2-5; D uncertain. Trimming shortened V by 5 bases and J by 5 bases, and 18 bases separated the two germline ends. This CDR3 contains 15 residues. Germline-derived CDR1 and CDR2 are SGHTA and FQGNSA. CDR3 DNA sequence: TGTGCCAGCAGCGCGAGCCGGGCCCCTCTGGAGACCCAGTACTTC. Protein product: CASSASRAPLETQYF.

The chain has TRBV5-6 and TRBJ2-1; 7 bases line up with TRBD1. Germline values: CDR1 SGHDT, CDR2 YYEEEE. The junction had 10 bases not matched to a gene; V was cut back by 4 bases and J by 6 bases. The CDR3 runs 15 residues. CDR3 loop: CASSQGAGGFNEQFF. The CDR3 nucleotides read TGTGCCAGCAGCCAGGGCGCAGGGGGTTTCAATGAGCAGTTCTTC.

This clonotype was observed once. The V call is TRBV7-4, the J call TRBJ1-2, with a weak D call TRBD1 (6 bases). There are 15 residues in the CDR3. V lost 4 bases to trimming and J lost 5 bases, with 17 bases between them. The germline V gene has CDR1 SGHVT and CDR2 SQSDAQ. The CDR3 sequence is CASSSQGDRGYGYTF. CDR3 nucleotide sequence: TGTGCCAGCAGCTCACAGGGTGACAGAGGGTATGGCTACACCTTC. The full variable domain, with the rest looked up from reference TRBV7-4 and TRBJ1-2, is GAGVSQSPRYKVAKRGRDVALRCDSISGHVTLYWYRQTLGQGSEVLTYSQSDAQRDKSGRPSGRFSAERPERSVSTLKIQRTEQGDSAVYLCASSSQGDRGYGYTFGSGTRLTVV.

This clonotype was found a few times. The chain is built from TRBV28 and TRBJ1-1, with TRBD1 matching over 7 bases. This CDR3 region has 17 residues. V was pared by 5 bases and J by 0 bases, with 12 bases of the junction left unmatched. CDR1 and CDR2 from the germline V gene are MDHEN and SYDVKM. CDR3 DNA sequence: TGTGCCAGCAGTCATCGGACAGGTGGGATCATGAACACTGAAGCTTTCTTT. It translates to CASSHRTGGIMNTEAFF.

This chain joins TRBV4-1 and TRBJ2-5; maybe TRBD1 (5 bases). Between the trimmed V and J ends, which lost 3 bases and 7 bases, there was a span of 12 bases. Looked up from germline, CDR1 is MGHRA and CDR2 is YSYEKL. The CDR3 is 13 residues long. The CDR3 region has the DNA TGCGCCAGCAGCCATCCCTCAGGGCCGACCCAGTACTTC. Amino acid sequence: CASSHPSGPTQYF.

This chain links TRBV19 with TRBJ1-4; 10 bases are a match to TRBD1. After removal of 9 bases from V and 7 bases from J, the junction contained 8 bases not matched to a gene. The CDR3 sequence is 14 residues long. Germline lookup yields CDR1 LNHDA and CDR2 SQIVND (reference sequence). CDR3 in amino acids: CASKPTGGLEKLFF. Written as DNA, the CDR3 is TGTGCCAGCAAACCGACAGGGGGCCTTGAAAAACTGTTTTTT.

The CDR3 loop is CASRTGFLDGYTF. The CDR3 DNA follows: TGTGCCAGTAGAACAGGGTTTTTGGATGGCTACACCTTC. The J gene is TRBJ1-2, the V gene TRBV19; TRBD1 might be the D (6 bases). CDR3 size: 13 residues. The germline gives CDR1 LNHDA, CDR2 SQIVND (reference sequence). V gave up 6 bases and J gave up 6 bases, with 14 bases separating them.

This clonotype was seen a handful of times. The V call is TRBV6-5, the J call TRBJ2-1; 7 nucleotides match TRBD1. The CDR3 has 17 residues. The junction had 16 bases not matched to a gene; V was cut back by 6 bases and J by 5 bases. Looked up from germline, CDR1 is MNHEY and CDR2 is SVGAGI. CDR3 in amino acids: CASRIRQGKLIHNEQFF. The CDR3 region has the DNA TGTGCCAGCAGGATAAGACAGGGAAAACTTATACACAATGAGCAGTTCTTC.

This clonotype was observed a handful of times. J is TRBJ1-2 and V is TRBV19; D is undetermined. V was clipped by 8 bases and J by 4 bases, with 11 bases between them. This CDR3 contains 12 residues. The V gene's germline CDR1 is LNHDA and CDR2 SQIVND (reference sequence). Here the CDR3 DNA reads TGTGCCAGTTTTACCTTGGGCTATGGCTACACCTTC. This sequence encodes CASFTLGYGYTF.

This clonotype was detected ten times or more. The CDR3 bases are TGTGCCAGCAGCATCCGGACAGGTGAAGACGAGCAGTACTTC. This codes for CASSIRTGEDEQYF. This chain connects TRBV7-9 to TRBJ2-7; 7 bases are a match to TRBD1. The CDR3 sequence is 14 residues long. The trim removed 5 bases at V and 5 bases at J, leaving 9 bases unmatched. Germline V lookup: CDR1 SEHNR, CDR2 FQNEAQ (reference sequence).

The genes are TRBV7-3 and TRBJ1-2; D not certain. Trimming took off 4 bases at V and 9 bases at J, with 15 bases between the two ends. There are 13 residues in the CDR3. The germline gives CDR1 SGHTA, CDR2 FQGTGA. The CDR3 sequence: CASSSPVGESYTF. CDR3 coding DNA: TGTGCCAGCAGCTCCCCTGTCGGGGAAAGCTACACCTTC.

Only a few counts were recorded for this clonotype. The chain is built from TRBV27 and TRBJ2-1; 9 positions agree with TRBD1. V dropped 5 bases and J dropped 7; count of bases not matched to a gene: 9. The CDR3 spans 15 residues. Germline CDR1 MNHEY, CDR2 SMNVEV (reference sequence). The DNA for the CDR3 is TGTGCCAGCAGTGTTACAGGGGGCGCTGGGAATGAGCAGTTCTTC. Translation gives CASSVTGGAGNEQFF.

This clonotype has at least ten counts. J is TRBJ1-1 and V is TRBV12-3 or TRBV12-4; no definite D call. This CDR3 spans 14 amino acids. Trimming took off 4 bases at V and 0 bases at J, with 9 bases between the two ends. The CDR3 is CASSSPGVNTEAFF. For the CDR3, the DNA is TGTGCCAGCAGTTCCCCGGGAGTGAACACTGAAGCTTTCTTT.

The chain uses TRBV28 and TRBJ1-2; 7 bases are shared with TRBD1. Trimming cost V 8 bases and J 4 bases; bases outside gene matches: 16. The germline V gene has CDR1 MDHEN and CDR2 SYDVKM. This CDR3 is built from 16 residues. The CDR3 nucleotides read TGTGCCAGCGGTAAAACCGGGACAGAGTTCTTCTATGGCTACACCTTC. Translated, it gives CASGKTGTEFFYGYTF.

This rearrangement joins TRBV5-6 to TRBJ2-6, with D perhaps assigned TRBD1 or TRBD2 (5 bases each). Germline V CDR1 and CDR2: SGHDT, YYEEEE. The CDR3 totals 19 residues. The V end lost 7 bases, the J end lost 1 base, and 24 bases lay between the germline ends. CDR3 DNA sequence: TGTGCCAGCCGCCTCCCATCGACTGGGACCGGGTCTGGGGCCAACGTCCTGACTTTC. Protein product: CASRLPSTGTGSGANVLTF. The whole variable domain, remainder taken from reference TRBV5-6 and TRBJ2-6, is DAGVTQSPTHLIKTRGQQVTLRCSPKSGHDTVSWYQQALGQGPQFIFQYYEEEERQRGNFPDRFSGHQFPNYSSELNVNALLLGDSALYLCASRLPSTGTGSGANVLTFGAGSRLTVL.

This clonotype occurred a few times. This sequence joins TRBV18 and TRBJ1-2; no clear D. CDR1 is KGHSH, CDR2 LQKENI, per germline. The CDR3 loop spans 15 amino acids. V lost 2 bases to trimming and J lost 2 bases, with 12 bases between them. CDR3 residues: CASSPVPLGNYGYTF. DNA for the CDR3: TGTGCCAGCTCACCAGTTCCGTTGGGAAACTATGGCTACACCTTC.

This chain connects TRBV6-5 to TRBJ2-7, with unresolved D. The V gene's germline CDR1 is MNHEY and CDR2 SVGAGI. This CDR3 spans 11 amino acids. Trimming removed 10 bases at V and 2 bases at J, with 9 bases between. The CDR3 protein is CATRWAYEQYF. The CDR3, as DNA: TGTGCCACCAGATGGGCCTACGAGCAGTACTTC.

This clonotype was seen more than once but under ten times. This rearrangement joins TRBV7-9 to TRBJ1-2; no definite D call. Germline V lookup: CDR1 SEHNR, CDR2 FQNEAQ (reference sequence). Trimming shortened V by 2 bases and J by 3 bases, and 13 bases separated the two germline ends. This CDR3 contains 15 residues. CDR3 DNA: TGTGCCAGCAGCTTAAGTGAGGAGAGGCACTATGGCTACACCTTC. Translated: CASSLSEERHYGYTF.

The CDR3 loop is CASSQYYPMGDRKAGSPYEQYF. The CDR3 DNA follows: TGCGCCAGCAGCCAATACTACCCAATGGGGGACAGGAAAGCGGGGTCCCCCTACGAGCAGTACTTC. The V and J genes are TRBV4-1 and TRBJ2-7; maybe TRBD1 (8 bases). Germline V lookup: CDR1 MGHRA, CDR2 YSYEKL. V was shortened by 2 bases and J by 2 bases, with 34 bases between the two germline ends. This CDR3 has 22 amino acids.

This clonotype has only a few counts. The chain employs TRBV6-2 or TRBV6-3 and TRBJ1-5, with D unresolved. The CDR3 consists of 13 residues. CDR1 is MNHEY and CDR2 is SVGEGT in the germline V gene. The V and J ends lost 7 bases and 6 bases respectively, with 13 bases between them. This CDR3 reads CASTLKEAQPQHF. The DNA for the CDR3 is TGTGCCAGCACCCTGAAGGAGGCTCAGCCCCAGCATTTT.

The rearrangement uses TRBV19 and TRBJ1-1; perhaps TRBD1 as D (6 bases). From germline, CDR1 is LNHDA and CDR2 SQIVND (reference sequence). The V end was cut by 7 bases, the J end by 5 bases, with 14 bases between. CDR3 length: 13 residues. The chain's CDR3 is CASKPRGGTEAFF. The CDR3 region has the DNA TGTGCCAGTAAACCCAGGGGTGGGACTGAAGCTTTCTTT.

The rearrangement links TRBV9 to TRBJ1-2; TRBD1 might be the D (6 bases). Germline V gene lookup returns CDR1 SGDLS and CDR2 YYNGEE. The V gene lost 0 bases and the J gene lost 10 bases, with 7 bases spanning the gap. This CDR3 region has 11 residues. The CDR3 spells CASSVAGDYTF. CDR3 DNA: TGTGCCAGCAGCGTAGCAGGGGACTACACCTTC.

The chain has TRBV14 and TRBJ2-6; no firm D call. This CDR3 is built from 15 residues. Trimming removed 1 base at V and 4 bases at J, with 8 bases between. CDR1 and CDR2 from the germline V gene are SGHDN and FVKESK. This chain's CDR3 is CASSQGARGANVLTF. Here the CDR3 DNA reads TGTGCCAGCAGCCAAGGGGCTAGGGGGGCCAACGTCCTGACTTTC. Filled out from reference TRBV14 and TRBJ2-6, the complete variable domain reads EAGVTQFPSHSVIEKGQTVTLRCDPISGHDNLYWYRRVMGKEIKFLLHFVKESKQDESGMPNNRFLAERTGGTYSTLKVQPAELEDSGVYFCASSQGARGANVLTFGAGSRLTVL.

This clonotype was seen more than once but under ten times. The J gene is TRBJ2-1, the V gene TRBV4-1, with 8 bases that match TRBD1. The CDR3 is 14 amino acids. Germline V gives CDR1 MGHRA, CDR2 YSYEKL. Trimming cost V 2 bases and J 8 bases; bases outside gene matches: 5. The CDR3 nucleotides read TGCGCCAGCAGCCAAACAGGGGGAGTAGATGAGCAGTTCTTC. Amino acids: CASSQTGGVDEQFF.

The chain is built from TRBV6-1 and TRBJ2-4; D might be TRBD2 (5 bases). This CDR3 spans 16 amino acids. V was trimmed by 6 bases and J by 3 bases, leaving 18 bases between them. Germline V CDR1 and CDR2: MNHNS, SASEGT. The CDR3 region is CASSPGDGRFKNIQYF. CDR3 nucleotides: TGTGCCAGCAGCCCCGGGGATGGCAGATTCAAAAACATTCAGTACTTC.

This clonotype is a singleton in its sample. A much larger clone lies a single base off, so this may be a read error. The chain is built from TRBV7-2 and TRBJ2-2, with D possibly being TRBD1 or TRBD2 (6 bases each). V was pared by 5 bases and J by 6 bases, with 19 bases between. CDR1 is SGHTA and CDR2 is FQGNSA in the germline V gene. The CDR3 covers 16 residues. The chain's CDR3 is CASSLNGGSTPGELFF. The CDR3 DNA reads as TGTGCCAGCAGCCTGAACGGGGGCAGCACCCCCGGGGAGCTGTTTTTT.

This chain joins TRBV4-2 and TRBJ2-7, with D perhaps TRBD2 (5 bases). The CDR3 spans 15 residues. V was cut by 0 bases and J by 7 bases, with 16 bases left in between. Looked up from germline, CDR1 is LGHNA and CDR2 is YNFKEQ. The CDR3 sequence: CASSQEWGAVGEQYF. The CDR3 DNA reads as TGTGCCAGCAGCCAAGAATGGGGAGCTGTGGGAGAGCAGTACTTC.

DNA for the CDR3: TGTGCCAGCACTGCCGGGACAGGTACTCAGCCCCAGCATTTT. Its protein product is CASTAGTGTQPQHF. V is TRBV6-5 and J is TRBJ1-5; TRBD1 agrees at 8 bases. V lost 7 bases and J lost 6; bases outside the gene matches: 8. This CDR3 is built from 14 residues. In germline, CDR1 is MNHEY, CDR2 SVGAGI.

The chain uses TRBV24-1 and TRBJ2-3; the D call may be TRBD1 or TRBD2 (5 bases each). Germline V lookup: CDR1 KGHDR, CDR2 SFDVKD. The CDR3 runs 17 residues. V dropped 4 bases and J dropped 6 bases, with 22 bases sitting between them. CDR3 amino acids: CATSEGPGQENPDTQYF. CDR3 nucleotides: TGTGCCACCAGTGAGGGACCAGGCCAAGAGAACCCGGATACGCAGTATTTT.

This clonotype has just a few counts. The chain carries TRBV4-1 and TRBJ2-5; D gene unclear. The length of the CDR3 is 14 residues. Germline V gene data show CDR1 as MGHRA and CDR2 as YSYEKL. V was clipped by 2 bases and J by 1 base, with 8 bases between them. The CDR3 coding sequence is TGCGCCAGCAGCCAACCTACCATCCAAGAGACCCAGTACTTC. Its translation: CASSQPTIQETQYF.

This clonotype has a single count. CDR3: CASSLRGLFEQFF. CDR3 bases: TGTGCCAGCAGTTTACGGGGGCTCTTTGAGCAGTTCTTC. This chain joins TRBV12-3 or TRBV12-4 and TRBJ2-1; the D gene could be TRBD1 or TRBD2 (6 bases each). CDR3 length equals 13 residues. V lost 2 bases and J lost 9, with 11 bases in between.